These 14 T cell receptor beta chains were sequenced from one sample in a study of cytotoxic CD8 clonotypes in ibrutinib-treated CLL. Here immunoSEQ multiplex PCR was the method, and the copy in TCRdb shows in-frame clones only, minus some. The profile shows 160,000 or so clones, less than 85% of them singletons. The source was PBMCs, collected after 24 months of ibrutinib treatment. The receptors here all came from a human donor with chronic lymphocytic leukemia.

V usage is TRBV7-4 and J usage is TRBJ2-3, with 9 bases matching TRBD2. The V segment lost 4 bases and the J segment 0 bases; nucleotides outside the gene matches: 20. The germline V gene encodes CDR1 SGHVT and CDR2 SQSDAQ. The CDR3 length is 21 residues. The CDR3 spells CASSSPSGLAGFGPSTDTQYF. CDR3 DNA: TGTGCCAGCAGCTCCCCGTCCGGGCTAGCGGGATTCGGTCCTAGCACAGATACGCAGTATTTT. Variable domain in full (rest from reference TRBV7-4 and TRBJ2-3): GAGVSQSPRYKVAKRGRDVALRCDSISGHVTLYWYRQTLGQGSEVLTYSQSDAQRDKSGRPSGRFSAERPERSVSTLKIQRTEQGDSAVYLCASSSPSGLAGFGPSTDTQYFGPGTRLTVL.

The chain is built from TRBV28 and TRBJ2-1; 14 bases line up with TRBD2. CDR1 is MDHEN, CDR2 SYDVKM, per germline. The CDR3 contains 16 residues. Trimming removed 6 bases from V and 10 bases from J; junction bases left unmatched: 11. The CDR3 DNA sequence: TGTGCCAGCAGACTGACTGGGACTAGCGGGAGAGGCGAGCAGTTCTTC. Translation: CASRLTGTSGRGEQFF.

This rearrangement joins TRBV28 to TRBJ2-7; a weak D match, TRBD2 (5 bases). CDR1 is MDHEN, CDR2 SYDVKM, per germline. V was clipped by 3 bases and J by 3 bases, with 15 bases between them. The CDR3 loop spans 15 amino acids. CDR3 coding DNA: TGTGCCAGCAGTTTTTCTCGGGGAAGGCACTACGAGCAGTACTTC. Its translation: CASSFSRGRHYEQYF.

The chain recombines TRBV5-1 with TRBJ2-2; 11 positions match TRBD2. Unmatched junction bases numbered 7, after V lost 2 bases and J lost 1 base. This CDR3 comprises 18 residues. From germline, CDR1 is SGHRS and CDR2 YFSETQ. Here the CDR3 DNA reads TGCGCCAGCAGCTTCACCGGGACTAGCGGTGTGAACACCGGGGAGCTGTTTTTT. The encoded protein is CASSFTGTSGVNTGELFF.

Details on this clone: This specimen includes other DNA sequences encoding the same CDR3. The chain couples TRBV7-2 to TRBJ2-2, with TRBD1 identical over 9 bases. V lost 2 bases, J lost 5 bases, and 3 bases stayed unmatched. This CDR3 comprises 15 residues. Germline CDR1 SGHTA, CDR2 FQGNSA. CDR3 sequence reads: CASSLMTGGTGELFF. As DNA, the CDR3 is TGTGCCAGCAGCTTAATGACAGGGGGGACCGGGGAGCTGTTTTTT.

The V and J genes are TRBV29-1 and TRBJ1-2, with 7 bases identical to TRBD1. The CDR3 is made up of 13 amino acids. Per germline, CDR1 SQVTM and CDR2 ANQGSEA. The V gene end was trimmed by 6 bases and the J gene end by 3 bases; junction bases not matched to a gene: 7. The CDR3 DNA is TGCAGCGTGGCGCGGGACAGCTACTATGGCTACACCTTC. Translated: CSVARDSYYGYTF. Full variable domain (missing parts from reference TRBV29-1 and TRBJ1-2): SAVISQKPSRDICQRGTSLTIQCQVDSQVTMMFWYRQQPGQSLTLIATANQGSEATYESGFVIDKFPISRPNLTFSTLTVSNMSPEDSSIYLCSVARDSYYGYTFGSGTRLTVV.

CDR3 nucleotide sequence: TGTGCCAGCAGCTTAGTTCTCCCAGACGAGCAGTACTTC. This sequence encodes CASSLVLPDEQYF. The chain has TRBV7-6 and TRBJ2-7; no clear D gene. The CDR3 spans 13 residues. Germline loops: CDR1 SGHVS, CDR2 FNYEAQ. The V end was cut by 1 base, the J end by 5 bases, with 9 bases between.

V usage is TRBV30 and J usage is TRBJ1-6; TRBD1 is a possible D gene (5 bases). Germline assignment: CDR1 GTSNPN and CDR2 SVGIG (reference sequence). V gave up 2 bases and J gave up 5 bases, with 13 bases separating them. The CDR3 contains 15 residues. The CDR3: CAWSPSWGNNSPLHF. The CDR3 nucleotides read TGTGCCTGGAGTCCCTCTTGGGGGAATAATTCACCCCTCCACTTT.

This chain uses TRBV18 with TRBJ2-2, with a possible D match to TRBD2 (6 bases). The CDR3 runs 15 residues. In germline, CDR1 is KGHSH, CDR2 LQKENI. Trimming took off 5 bases at V and 4 bases at J, with 14 bases between the two ends. The CDR3 DNA sequence: TGTGCCAGCTCAGCAATCCTCGGGGGCACCGGGGAGCTGTTTTTT. Translation gives CASSAILGGTGELFF.

The chain uses TRBV11-3 and TRBJ2-1, with TRBD2 matching over 7 bases. The V segment lost 1 base and the J segment 0 bases; nucleotides outside the gene matches: 3. The CDR3 loop spans 16 amino acids. Germline V gene sequence: CDR1 SGHNT, CDR2 YENEEA. CDR3 region: CASSLGRGSSYNEQFF. The CDR3 DNA reads TGTGCCAGCAGCTTAGGCCGCGGGAGCTCCTACAATGAGCAGTTCTTC.

The rearrangement links TRBV19 to TRBJ2-7; 10 positions agree with TRBD1. CDR1 and CDR2 from the germline V gene are LNHDA and SQIVND (reference sequence). V gave up 6 bases and J gave up 1 base; unmatched junction bases: 6. The CDR3 covers 15 residues. The DNA of the CDR3 is TGTGCCAGTAGCCTAACGGGACAGGGGTCCTACGAGCAGTACTTC. It is translated as CASSLTGQGSYEQYF.

This chain links TRBV5-1 with TRBJ2-7; maybe TRBD1 (6 bases). The germline CDR1 and CDR2 sequences are SGHRS and YFSETQ. The germline V and J ends were trimmed by 0 bases and 6 bases, with 16 bases remaining between them. The CDR3 covers 15 residues. The CDR3 protein is CASSLGRDTLSEQYF. In nucleotides, the CDR3 is TGCGCCAGCAGCTTGGGCCGGGACACTTTATCCGAGCAGTACTTC.

The chain has TRBV14 and TRBJ1-2; tentative D call: TRBD1 (6 bases). The V gene's germline CDR1 is SGHDN and CDR2 FVKESK. Deletions cut 3 bases from V and 0 bases from J, with 11 bases between. The CDR3 extends over 15 amino acids. The CDR3 here is CASSHGQFTNYGYTF. CDR3 bases: TGTGCCAGCAGCCATGGACAGTTCACTAACTATGGCTACACCTTC. Using reference TRBV14 and TRBJ1-2 for the parts outside the CDR3, the full variable domain is EAGVTQFPSHSVIEKGQTVTLRCDPISGHDNLYWYRRVMGKEIKFLLHFVKESKQDESGMPNNRFLAERTGGTYSTLKVQPAELEDSGVYFCASSHGQFTNYGYTFGSGTRLTVV.

The chain uses TRBV6-6 and TRBJ2-7, with a possible D match to TRBD1 (5 bases). This CDR3 contains 14 residues. V was trimmed by 6 bases and J by 5 bases, leaving 17 bases between them. CDR1 is MNHNY, CDR2 SVGAGI, per germline (reference sequence). The CDR3 here is CASRTGFLEDEQYF. CDR3 nucleotides: TGTGCCAGCAGAACAGGATTCCTTGAGGACGAGCAGTACTTC.